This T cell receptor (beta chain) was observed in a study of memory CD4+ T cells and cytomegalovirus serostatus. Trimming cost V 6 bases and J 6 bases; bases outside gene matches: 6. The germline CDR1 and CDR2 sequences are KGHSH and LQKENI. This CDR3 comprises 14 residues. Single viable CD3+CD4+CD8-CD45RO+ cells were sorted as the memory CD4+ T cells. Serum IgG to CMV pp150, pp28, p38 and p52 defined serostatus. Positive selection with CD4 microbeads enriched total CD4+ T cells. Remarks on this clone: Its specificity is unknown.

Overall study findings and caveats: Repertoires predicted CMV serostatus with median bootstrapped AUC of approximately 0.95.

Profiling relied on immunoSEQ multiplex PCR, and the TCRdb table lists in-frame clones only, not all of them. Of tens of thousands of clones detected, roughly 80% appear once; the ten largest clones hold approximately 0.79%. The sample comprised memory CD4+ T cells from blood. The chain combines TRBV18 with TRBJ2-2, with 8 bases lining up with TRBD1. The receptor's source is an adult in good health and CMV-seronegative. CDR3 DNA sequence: TGTGCCAGCTCGGACAGGGAAAGAGCCGGGGAGCTGTTTTTT. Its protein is CASSDRERAGELFF.